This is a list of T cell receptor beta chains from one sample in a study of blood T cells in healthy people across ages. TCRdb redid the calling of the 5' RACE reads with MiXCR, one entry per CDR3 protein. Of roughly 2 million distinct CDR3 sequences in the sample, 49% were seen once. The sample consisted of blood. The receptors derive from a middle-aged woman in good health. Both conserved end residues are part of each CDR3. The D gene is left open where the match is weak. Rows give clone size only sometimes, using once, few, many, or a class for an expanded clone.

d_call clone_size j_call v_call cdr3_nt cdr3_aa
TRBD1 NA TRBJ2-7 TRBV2 TGTGCCAACAGGGGGACAGTAAGCTCCTACGAGCAGTACTTC CANRGTVSSYEQYF
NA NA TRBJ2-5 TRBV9 TGTGCCAGCAGCGTAGGTCCGACAGTCGTAAGAGAGACCCAGTACTTC CASSVGPTVVRETQYF
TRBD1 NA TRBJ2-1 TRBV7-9 TGTGCCAGCAGCTTAAGGGCGACAGGGACACTTTCCAATGAGCAGTTCTTC CASSLRATGTLSNEQFF
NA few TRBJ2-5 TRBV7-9 TGTGCCAGCAGCCGGCGGGAAGGTGGAGAGACCCAGTACTTC CASSRREGGETQYF
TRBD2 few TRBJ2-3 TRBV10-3 TGTGCCATCAGCTACACCGTTGAGCGGGGGGGACCCACAGATACGCAGTATTTT CAISYTVERGGPTDTQYF
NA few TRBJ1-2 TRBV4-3 TGCGCCAGCAGCCAAGATGGGGTGGGGGCGGACTATGGCTACACCTTC CASSQDGVGADYGYTF
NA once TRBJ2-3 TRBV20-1 TGCAGTGCTGGGGTAGTGGGGCTCGGGGATACGCAGTATTTT CSAGVVGLGDTQYF
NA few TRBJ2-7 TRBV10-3 TGTGCCATCAGTGAGTCGCCTGGACCTGGCGAGCAGTACTTC CAISESPGPGEQYF
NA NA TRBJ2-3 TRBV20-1 TGCAGTGCTAGGGACAGACTCAACACAGATACGCAGTATTTT CSARDRLNTDTQYF
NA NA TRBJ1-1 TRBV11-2 TGTGCCAGCAGTCTTATGGGGTTATCCACTGAAGCTTTCTTT CASSLMGLSTEAFF
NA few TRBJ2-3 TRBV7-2 TGTGCCAGCAGCTTTAGGACAGTTGACACAGATACGCAGTATTTT CASSFRTVDTDTQYF